This T cell receptor (beta chain) was observed in a study of cytomegalovirus exposure and HLA in healthy donors. Study outcomes and limitations: Some TCR beta chains (around 160 of them) were listed as cytomegalovirus-associated.

Profiled with immunoSEQ multiplex PCR; TCRdb holds only in-frame clones, not every one. The repertoire holds 90,000 to 150,000 clones, roughly 83% seen once, with around 5.1% in the top ten. Of note for this clone: The antigen remains unidentified.

Per germline, CDR1 MNHNS and CDR2 SASEGT. V was pared by 6 bases and J by 6 bases, with 19 bases between. This CDR3 has 15 residues. The rearrangement uses TRBV6-1 and TRBJ2-3; D is perhaps TRBD2 (6 bases). This TCR came from a man aged 18 to 30 in good health and CMV-seronegative. Source material: PBMCs. CDR3 residues: CASRAGTRSGDTQYF. The CDR3 DNA follows: TGTGCCAGCAGAGCCGGGACCCGAAGCGGGGATACGCAGTATTTT.